These 31 T cell receptor beta chains were sequenced from one sample in a study of vaccination and CD4 T cells after COVID-19. Treatment of the sample: roughly 11-day PBMC culture with coronavirus spike peptide pools or control peptides (ViraFEST assay). With the Oncomine TCR Beta short-read assay, DNA from cultured CD4+ T cells was sequenced. TCRdb used MiXCR to reprocess the PCR reads, holding one entry per CDR3 protein. Among some 5,000 distinct CDR3 sequences listed, roughly 53% were seen once. Antigens for these TCRs are unknown. Sequencing was done on a sample of CD4+ T cells from blood, cultured in vitro. The receptors here all came from a human donor who had recovered from COVID-19.

V gene TRBV20-1 combines with J gene TRBJ1-6; possibly TRBD1 for D (6 bases). The CDR3 is made up of 14 amino acids. Germline CDR1 is DFQATT and CDR2 is SNEGSKA (reference sequence). Deletions cut 2 bases from V and 9 bases from J, with 14 bases between. The CDR3 reads CSARSGDRSSPLHF. In DNA, the CDR3 is TGCAGTGCTAGATCAGGGGACCGGAGTTCACCCCTCCACTTT.

The chain is built from TRBV7-9 and TRBJ1-1, with a possible D match to TRBD1 (6 bases). This CDR3 contains 13 residues. Trimming took 3 bases from V and 7 from J, leaving 12 bases between them. Germline assignment: CDR1 SEHNR and CDR2 FQNEAQ (reference sequence). The CDR3 protein is CASSLSGVDEAFF. As DNA, the CDR3 is TGTGCCAGCAGCTTGTCAGGGGTCGATGAAGCTTTCTTT.

This clonotype was seen a handful of times. This chain uses TRBV24-1 with TRBJ1-2; tentatively, D is TRBD1 (6 bases). This CDR3 has 18 residues. The ends were cut back, 3 bases at V and 3 bases at J, with 22 bases in the middle. Per germline, CDR1 KGHDR and CDR2 SFDVKD. CDR3 nucleotides: TGTGCCACCAGTGATAGAGAGGGCGTGGGAGAGGGGGACTATGGCTACACCTTC. This sequence encodes CATSDREGVGEGDYGYTF.

V usage is TRBV5-5 and J usage is TRBJ1-2; D is perhaps TRBD1 (6 bases). Germline-derived CDR1 and CDR2 are SGHKS and YYEKEE (reference sequence). The CDR3 runs to 13 residues. The ends were cut back, 1 base at V and 4 bases at J, with 8 bases in the middle. CDR3 region: CASSLPGAYGYTF. As DNA, the CDR3 is TGTGCCAGCAGCTTGCCAGGGGCCTATGGCTACACCTTC.

This clonotype was seen more than once but under ten times. This chain joins TRBV7-3 and TRBJ1-6, with TRBD1 matching 7 bases. The junction had 1 base not matched to a gene; V was cut back by 4 bases and J by 7 bases. The CDR3 is made up of 13 amino acids. Germline CDR1 SGHTA, CDR2 FQGTGA. CDR3 in DNA: TGTGCCAGCAGCTCACAGGGGAATTCACCCCTCCACTTT. Residues: CASSSQGNSPLHF.

V usage is TRBV19 and J usage is TRBJ2-7, with TRBD1 identical over 7 bases. The germline gives CDR1 LNHDA, CDR2 SQIVND (reference sequence). CDR3 length: 13 residues. V was pared by 2 bases and J by 6 bases, with 4 bases of the junction left unmatched. Here the CDR3 DNA reads TGTGCCAGTAGTATACAAGGGGGCAGCGAGCAGTACTTC. This encodes CASSIQGGSEQYF. Based on the CDR3 plus reference TRBV19 and TRBJ2-7, the full variable domain is DGGITQSPKYLFRKEGQNVTLSCEQNLNHDAMYWYRQDPGQGLRLIYYSQIVNDFQKGDIAEGYSVSREKKESFPLTVTSAQKNPTAFYLCASSIQGGSEQYFGPGTRLTVT.

With respect to this clonotype: One junction end disagrees with the germline gene, perhaps due to a read error. The chain links TRBV10-3 to TRBJ1-6, with D possibly being TRBD1 (6 bases). The CDR3 is made up of 13 amino acids. Germline assignment: CDR1 ENHRY and CDR2 SYGVKD. CDR3 residues: CAISERPGERFGF. The CDR3 nucleotides read TGTGCCATCAGTGAGCGACCAGGGGAACGCTTTGGGTTT.

V usage is TRBV20-1 and J usage is TRBJ1-5, with 9 bases matching TRBD1. Germline trimming cut 1 base from V and 9 bases from J; bases unmatched to any gene: 7. The CDR3 contains 14 residues. Germline V gives CDR1 DFQATT, CDR2 SNEGSKA (reference sequence). For the CDR3, the DNA is TGCAGTGCTAGAGGGGGACAGGGAGGTACGCCCCAGCATTTT. This encodes CSARGGQGGTPQHF.

The rearrangement joins TRBV7-9 to TRBJ1-5, with D maybe TRBD1 (6 bases). The CDR3 runs to 15 residues. Germline values: CDR1 SEHNR, CDR2 FQNEAQ (reference sequence). V shed 5 bases and J shed 0 bases, with 11 bases lying between them. Here the CDR3 reads CASSQMDSSNQPQHF. CDR3 bases: TGTGCCAGCAGCCAAATGGACAGTAGCAATCAGCCCCAGCATTTT.

This clonotype was found a few times. J is TRBJ1-2 and V is TRBV7-8, with D perhaps TRBD1 (5 bases). Trimming took off 5 bases at V and 8 bases at J, with 15 bases between the two ends. The CDR3 is made up of 13 amino acids. Germline V gene lookup returns CDR1 SGHVS and CDR2 FQNEAQ. The CDR3 bases are TGTGCCAGCAGCCTGGGCCGGGGGGAGGGCTACACCTTC. Its translation: CASSLGRGEGYTF.

V is TRBV7-6 and J is TRBJ2-5, with 16 bases aligning to TRBD2. CDR3 size: 17 residues. Germline values: CDR1 SGHVS, CDR2 FNYEAQ. Trimming took 1 base from V and 5 from J; bases not matched to a gene: 4. The CDR3 here is CASSLGGLAGGPETQYF. The CDR3 DNA reads as TGTGCCAGCAGCTTAGGGGGACTAGCGGGGGGGCCGGAGACCCAGTACTTC.

This rearrangement joins TRBV7-2 to TRBJ2-7; no clear D. CDR3 length: 11 amino acids. Germline V CDR1 and CDR2: SGHTA, FQGNSA. V shed 2 bases and J shed 4 bases, with 3 bases lying between them. The CDR3 nucleotides are TGTGCCAGCAGCTTAAGGTACGAGCAGTACTTC. Its protein is CASSLRYEQYF.

V and J are TRBV10-3 and TRBJ1-2; the D is unclear. This CDR3 has 13 amino acids. V lost 10 bases, J lost 5 bases, and 17 bases lay in between. Germline V gene data show CDR1 as ENHRY and CDR2 as SYGVKD. This CDR3 is CATRSGGGYGYTF. The DNA of the CDR3 is TGTGCCACCCGGTCGGGCGGTGGGTATGGCTACACCTTC.

Notes on this clonotype: In this CDR3 the conserved last residue, phenylalanine or tryptophan, is missing, so a read error is likely. The J gene is TRBJ2-5, the V gene TRBV20-1, with 8 bases identical to TRBD2. The CDR3 covers 13 residues. V gave up 6 bases and J gave up 3 bases; unmatched junction bases: 6. The germline gives CDR1 DFQATT, CDR2 SNEGSKA (reference sequence). CDR3 bases: TGCAGTGCCGTTAATAGCGGGGAAGAGACCCAGTACTAC. This encodes CSAVNSGEETQYY.

This clonotype was observed a few times. The chain is built from TRBV20-1 and TRBJ2-2; 8 bases are shared with TRBD1. The J segment lost 6 bases and the V segment lost 5 bases, leaving 2 bases of the junction unmatched. Germline CDR1 reads DFQATT; CDR2 reads SNEGSKA (reference sequence). CDR3 length equals 12 residues. The CDR3 spells CSAGQGPGELFF. The CDR3 nucleotides read TGCAGTGCTGGACAGGGTCCCGGGGAGCTGTTTTTT.

Turning to this clonotype: A much larger clonotype is one base distant, so this may be a read error. The rearrangement uses TRBV20-1 and TRBJ2-5; TRBD2 matches at 14 bases. Germline V lookup: CDR1 DFQATT, CDR2 SNEGSKA (reference sequence). This CDR3 region has 16 residues. Germline trimming cut 2 bases from V and 7 bases from J; bases unmatched to any gene: 9. The CDR3 nucleotides are TGCAGTGCTAGACCGCGGACTAGCGGGGGGACCTCGACCCAGTACTTC. Translating it yields CSARPRTSGGTSTQYF.

This clonotype was seen a few times. The chain links TRBV7-9 to TRBJ1-2; a weak D match, TRBD1 (6 bases). Trimming left V 5 bases short and J 4 bases short, with 14 bases between. The CDR3 has 14 amino acids. Per germline, CDR1 SEHNR and CDR2 FQNEAQ (reference sequence). The CDR3 spells CASSTWTDLYGYTF. The CDR3 DNA reads TGTGCCAGCAGCACGTGGACAGACCTCTATGGCTACACCTTC.

This clonotype appeared a few times. The rearrangement joins TRBV20-1 to TRBJ1-2, with 10 bases matching TRBD1. V lost 1 base, J lost 6 bases, and 2 bases stayed unmatched. There are 13 residues in the CDR3. CDR1 is DFQATT and CDR2 is SNEGSKA in the germline V gene (reference sequence). The CDR3 DNA reads as TGCAGTGCTAGAGCGGGACAGGGGAATGGCTACACCTTC. This encodes CSARAGQGNGYTF.

The gene calls are TRBV7-9 and TRBJ1-5; TRBD1 agrees at 7 bases. The CDR3 totals 14 residues. Trimming took 7 bases from V and 6 from J; bases not matched to a gene: 9. Germline lookup yields CDR1 SEHNR and CDR2 FQNEAQ (reference sequence). Here the CDR3 DNA reads TGTGCCAGCACACAGGGGTATAGGGGTCAGCCCCAGCATTTT. Protein sequence: CASTQGYRGQPQHF.

The table lists this clonotype with a few counts. The chain uses TRBV7-9 and TRBJ1-2; D not resolved. Germline CDR1 reads SEHNR; CDR2 reads FQNEAQ (reference sequence). V lost 2 bases, J lost 8 bases, and 9 bases lay in between. The CDR3 has 12 residues. CDR3 loop: CASSLKMGGYTF. In nucleotides, the CDR3 is TGTGCCAGCAGCTTAAAGATGGGGGGCTACACCTTC.

This clonotype was counted between two and nine times. The V gene is TRBV10-3, the J gene TRBJ1-6; 7 positions agree with TRBD1. The CDR3 has 13 amino acids. After removal of 6 bases from V and 8 bases from J, the junction contained 4 bases not matched to a gene. Looked up from germline, CDR1 is ENHRY and CDR2 is SYGVKD. The CDR3 DNA is TGTGCCATCAGGGTAGACAGGGATTCACCCCTCCACTTT. Its translation: CAIRVDRDSPLHF.

By frequency in the sample, this clonotype is large. This rearrangement joins TRBV29-1 to TRBJ2-7; possible D gene TRBD2, 6 bases. V lost 1 base and J lost 5, with 9 bases in between. CDR3 length: 12 residues. The germline CDR1 and CDR2 sequences are SQVTM and ANQGSEA. This CDR3 reads CSVEGGGNEQYF. As DNA, the CDR3 is TGCAGCGTTGAAGGTGGGGGGAACGAGCAGTACTTC.

This clonotype has a handful of counts. The chain is built from TRBV5-6 and TRBJ2-1; 13 bases agree with TRBD2. V was clipped by 2 bases and J by 9 bases; unmatched bases: 5. CDR3 length equals 15 residues. Germline V gene data show CDR1 as SGHDT and CDR2 as YYEEEE. DNA of the CDR3: TGTGCCAGCAGCTTACTAGCGGGGGGGCCGGGTGAGCAGTTCTTC. Translated: CASSLLAGGPGEQFF.

This chain uses TRBV20-1 with TRBJ1-2, with 8 nucleotides matching TRBD1. CDR3 length equals 16 residues. Germline trimming cut 3 bases from V and 4 bases from J; bases unmatched to any gene: 13. Germline CDR1 is DFQATT and CDR2 is SNEGSKA (reference sequence). The CDR3 DNA reads as TGCAGTGCTAGTGATCACCAGGGGGCGCAGACCTATGGCTACACCTTC. Protein sequence: CSASDHQGAQTYGYTF.

This clonotype is medium-sized (0.01 to 0.1%). The V call is TRBV27, the J call TRBJ1-1, with D perhaps matching TRBD1 (6 bases). Germline CDR1 is MNHEY and CDR2 is SMNVEV (reference sequence). The CDR3 sequence is 14 residues long. The germline V and J ends were trimmed by 6 bases and 0 bases, with 11 bases remaining between them. CDR3 bases: TGTGCCAGCAGAATACAGGGTATGAACACTGAAGCTTTCTTT. Its translation: CASRIQGMNTEAFF.

This chain's CDR3 is CSASPDRGSSYEQYF. For the CDR3, the DNA is TGCAGTGCTAGTCCCGACAGGGGCTCATCCTACGAGCAGTACTTC. The rearrangement joins TRBV20-1 to TRBJ2-7; TRBD1 matches 8 bases. CDR1 is DFQATT, CDR2 SNEGSKA, per germline (reference sequence). J gave up 1 base and V 3 bases, and 8 bases lay outside the gene matches. The CDR3 contains 15 residues.

This chain uses TRBV20-1 with TRBJ2-7, with D tentatively TRBD1 (5 bases). Germline V gene data show CDR1 as DFQATT and CDR2 as SNEGSKA (reference sequence). The CDR3 runs 14 residues. V lost 6 bases and J 6 bases, leaving 21 bases between the germline ends. CDR3 region: CSAKAYADRVEQYF. CDR3 sequence (DNA): TGCAGTGCCAAAGCCTATGCCGACAGAGTCGAGCAGTACTTC.

The chain joins TRBV27 to TRBJ1-2, with D maybe TRBD1 (5 bases). The germline V gene encodes CDR1 MNHEY and CDR2 SMNVEV (reference sequence). CDR3 size: 14 residues. V lost 6 bases and J 8 bases, leaving 19 bases between the germline ends. CDR3 residues: CASSPLTRERGYTF. CDR3 DNA sequence: TGTGCCAGCAGCCCACTCACCAGGGAGAGGGGCTACACCTTC.

This clonotype was counted between two and nine times. The gene calls are TRBV6-1 and TRBJ1-5; D uncertain. The V end was cut by 7 bases, the J end by 7 bases, with 8 bases between. The CDR3 totals 11 residues. In germline, CDR1 is MNHNS, CDR2 SASEGT. CDR3 nucleotides: TGTGCCAGCACGGCCCCCCAGCCCCAGCATTTT. Encoded protein: CASTAPQPQHF.

J is TRBJ2-2 and V is TRBV20-1, with 8 positions matching TRBD1. Germline lookup yields CDR1 DFQATT and CDR2 SNEGSKA (reference sequence). The CDR3 totals 12 residues. With 5 bases clipped from V and 6 bases from J, the junction kept 2 bases outside the gene matches. Here the CDR3 reads CSAEQGAGELFF. CDR3 nucleotides: TGCAGTGCTGAACAGGGGGCCGGGGAGCTGTTTTTT.

DNA for the CDR3: TGCAGTGCTAACAGGGGAGACTACGAGCAGTACTTC. Its translation is CSANRGDYEQYF. The rearrangement links TRBV20-1 to TRBJ2-7, with TRBD1 identical over 7 bases. Germline V gene sequence: CDR1 DFQATT, CDR2 SNEGSKA (reference sequence). V shed 4 bases and J 3 bases; nucleotides not matched to a gene: 3. The CDR3 sequence is 12 residues long.